The source of this TCR beta chain is a study of identical twins. There are a few counts of this clonotype. Its target is unknown. A universal primer binding site was introduced by template switching. The final cDNA contained unique molecular identifiers. TCRdb fed the 5' RACE reads into MiXCR, producing one record per CDR3 protein. The sample has 700,000 or so distinct CDR3 sequences; over 8.5% are singletons. Study-wide findings and caveats: Carriage of fewer insertions was seen in abundant cord blood beta clonotypes, whereas memory repertoires showed none.

The CDR3 is 14 amino acids. V was clipped by 1 base and J by 5 bases, with 9 bases between them. In germline, CDR1 is SGHTA, CDR2 FQGNSA. These data are also associated with another study on yellow fever vaccine responses in identical twins.

This clonotype was sampled from a woman younger than 35 in good health. The J gene is TRBJ2-1, the V gene TRBV7-2; D ambiguous. Sequenced input: PBMCs. CDR3 bases: TGTGCCAGCAGCTTAGAAGCCCGGAACAATGAGCAGTTCTTC. Translation gives CASSLEARNNEQFF. The complete variable domain, with remaining parts taken from reference TRBV7-2 and TRBJ2-1, reads GAGVSQSPSNKVTEKGKDVELRCDPISGHTALYWYRQSLGQGLEFLIYFQGNSAPDKSGLPSDRFSAERTGGSVSTLTIQRTQQEDSAVYLCASSLEARNNEQFFGPGTRLTVL.